This TCR beta chain was captured by sequencing in a study of vaccination effects on CD4 cells after COVID-19. Study information: Vaccination of participants consisted of two doses of either the BNT162b2 or mRNA-1273 vaccine.

The ViraFEST assay expanded antigen-specific CD4+ T cells with viral peptide pools before sequencing. Once cultured for 10 days, the cells underwent separation to obtain CD4+ T cells. This clone was counted a single time. Its antigen remains unidentified. CDR1 KGHSH and CDR2 LQKENI come from the germline V gene. This CDR3 comprises 15 residues. Trimming shortened V by 3 bases and J by 4 bases, and 15 bases separated the two germline ends. Sequenced by immunoSEQ multiplex PCR; TCRdb stores in-frame clones only, minus some. The sample includes about 54,000 clones, roughly 80% of them seen just once. The sequence was collected from a human donor who received a COVID-19 vaccine. The sequencing used CD4+ T cells from PBMCs cultured with HCoV-229E spike peptides, collected before COVID-19 vaccination. This chain joins TRBV18 and TRBJ1-1; D perhaps matches TRBD1 (5 bases). CDR3 residues: CASSPLGGDGTEAFF. Written as DNA, the CDR3 is TGTGCCAGCTCACCCCTAGGAGGGGATGGCACTGAAGCTTTCTTT.